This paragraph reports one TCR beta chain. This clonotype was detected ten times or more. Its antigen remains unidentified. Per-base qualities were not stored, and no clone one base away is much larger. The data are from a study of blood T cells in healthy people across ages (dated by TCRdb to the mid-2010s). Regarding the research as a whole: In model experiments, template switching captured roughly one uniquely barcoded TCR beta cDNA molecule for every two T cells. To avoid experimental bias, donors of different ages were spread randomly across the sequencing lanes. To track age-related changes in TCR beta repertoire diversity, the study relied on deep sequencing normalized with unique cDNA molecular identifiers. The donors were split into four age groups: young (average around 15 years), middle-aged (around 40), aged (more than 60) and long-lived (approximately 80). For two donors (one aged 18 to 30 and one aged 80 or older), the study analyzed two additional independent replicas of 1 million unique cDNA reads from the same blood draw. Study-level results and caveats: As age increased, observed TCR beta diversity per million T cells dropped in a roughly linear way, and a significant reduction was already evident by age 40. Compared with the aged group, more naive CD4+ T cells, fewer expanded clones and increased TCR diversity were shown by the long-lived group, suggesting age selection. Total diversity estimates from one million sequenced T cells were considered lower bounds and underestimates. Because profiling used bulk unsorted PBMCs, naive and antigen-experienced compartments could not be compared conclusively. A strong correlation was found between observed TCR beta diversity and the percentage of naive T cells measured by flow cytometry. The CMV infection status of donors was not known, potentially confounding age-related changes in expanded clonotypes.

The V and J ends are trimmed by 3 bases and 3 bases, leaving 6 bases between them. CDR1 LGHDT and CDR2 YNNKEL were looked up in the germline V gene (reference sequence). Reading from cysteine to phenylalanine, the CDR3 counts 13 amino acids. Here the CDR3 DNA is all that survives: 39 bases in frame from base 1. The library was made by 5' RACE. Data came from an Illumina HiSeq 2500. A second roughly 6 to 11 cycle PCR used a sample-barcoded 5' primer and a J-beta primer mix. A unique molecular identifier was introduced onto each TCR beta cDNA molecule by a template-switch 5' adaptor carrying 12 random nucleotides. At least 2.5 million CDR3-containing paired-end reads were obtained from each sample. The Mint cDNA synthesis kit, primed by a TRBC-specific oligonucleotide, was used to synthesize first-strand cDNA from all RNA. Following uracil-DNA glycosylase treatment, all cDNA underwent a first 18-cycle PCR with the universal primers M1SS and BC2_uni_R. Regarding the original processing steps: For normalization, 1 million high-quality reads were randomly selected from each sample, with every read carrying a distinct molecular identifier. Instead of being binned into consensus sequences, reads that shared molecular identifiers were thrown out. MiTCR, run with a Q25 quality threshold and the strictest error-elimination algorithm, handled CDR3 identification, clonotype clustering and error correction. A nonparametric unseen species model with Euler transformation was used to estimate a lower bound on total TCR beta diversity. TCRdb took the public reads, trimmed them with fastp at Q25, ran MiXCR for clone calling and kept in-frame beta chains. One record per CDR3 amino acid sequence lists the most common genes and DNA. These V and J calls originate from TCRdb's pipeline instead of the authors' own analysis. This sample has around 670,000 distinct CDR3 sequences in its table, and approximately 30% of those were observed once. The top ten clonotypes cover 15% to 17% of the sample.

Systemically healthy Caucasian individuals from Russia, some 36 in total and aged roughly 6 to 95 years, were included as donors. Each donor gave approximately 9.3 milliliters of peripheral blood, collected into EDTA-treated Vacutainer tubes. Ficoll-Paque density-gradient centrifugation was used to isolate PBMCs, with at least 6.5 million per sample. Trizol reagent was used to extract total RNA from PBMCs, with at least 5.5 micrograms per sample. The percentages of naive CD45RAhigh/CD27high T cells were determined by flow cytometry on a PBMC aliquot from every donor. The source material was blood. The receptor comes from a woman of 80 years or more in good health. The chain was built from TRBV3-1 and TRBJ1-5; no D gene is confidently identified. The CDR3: CASSHGNNQPQHF. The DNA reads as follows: TGTGCCAGCAGCCATGGGAACAATCAGCCCCAGCATTTT.